These T cell receptor beta chains were read from a single sample in a study of cytomegalovirus exposure and HLA in healthy donors. TCRdb's copy holds only in-frame clones and misses some; the assay was immunoSEQ multiplex PCR. The data show around 90,000 clones, about four fifths seen once. The sequencing input was PBMCs. Receptor source: a human donor in good health. Each CDR3 is given with its conserved first and last residue. A D gene is named only where the DNA matches it firmly. Clone size, where shown, is once, few, many, or a class for clones that have expanded.

j_call,v_call,clone_size,d_call,cdr3_nt,cdr3_aa
TRBJ1-5,TRBV7-8,-,TRBD1,TGTGCCAGCAGCTTGGGACAGGAGGATGTTGGCAATCAGCCCCAGCATTTT,CASSLGQEDVGNQPQHF
TRBJ1-4,TRBV6-1,-,TRBD1,TGTGCCAGCAGCCAAGGACAGGGTGGAAATGAAAAACTGTTTTTT,CASSQGQGGNEKLFF
TRBJ1-5,TRBV30,-,-,TGTGCCTGGAGTGTGAACAGTAAGAATCAGCCCCAGCATTTT,CAWSVNSKNQPQHF
TRBJ1-1,TRBV11-2,-,-,TGTGCCAGCAGCCCGGGGAGCGTCTCATTCACTGAAGCTTTCTTT,CASSPGSVSFTEAFF
TRBJ2-2,TRBV28,-,-,TGTGCCAGCGGGAGTCCGGGGGACACCGGGGAGCTGTTTTTT,CASGSPGDTGELFF
TRBJ2-5,TRBV15,-,-,TGTGCCACCAGCAGAGATTTGGTGCTACCCCAAGAGACCCAGTACTTC,CATSRDLVLPQETQYF
TRBJ2-7,TRBV6-5,-,TRBD2,TGTGCCAGCAGTCCTAGCGGGTATAGCTCCTACGAGCAGTACTTC,CASSPSGYSSYEQYF
TRBJ1-6,TRBV7-3,once,TRBD1,TGTGCCAGCAGCTTAGGACAGGAATTTTCACCCCTCCACTTC,CASSLGQEFSPLHF
TRBJ1-6,TRBV6-6,-,-,TGTGCCAGCAGTTACGGGGCAGGGGTTTCACCCCTCCACTTT,CASSYGAGVSPLHF
TRBJ2-2,TRBV18,-,TRBD1,TGTGCCAGCTCGCCGACAGGGGGTAGGACCGGGGAGCTGTTTTTT,CASSPTGGRTGELFF
TRBJ2-2,TRBV9,-,TRBD1,TGTGCCAGTCGGGTCGGGACAGGGGCCGGGGAGCTGTTTTTT,CASRVGTGAGELFF
TRBJ1-1,TRBV7-3,-,-,TGTGCCAGCAGCTTGACGCCCGGGACACCGATGACTGAAGCTTTCTTT,CASSLTPGTPMTEAFF
TRBJ2-2,TRBV5-6,-,TRBD2,TGTGCCAGCAGTTCTCCGGGACTAGCGCAAAACACCGGGGAGCTGTTTTTT,CASSSPGLAQNTGELFF
TRBJ1-4,TRBV19,-,TRBD1,TGTGCCAGTAGCCAAGGGACAGACAAACTGTTTTTT,CASSQGTDKLFF
TRBJ1-2,TRBV4-1,-,-,TGCGCCAGCAGCCAAGAGGCGGGACCCTATGGCTACACCTTC,CASSQEAGPYGYTF
TRBJ1-3,TRBV15,-,-,TGTGCCACCAGCAGCGTGACAGCTCCCTCTGGAAACACCATATATTTT,CATSSVTAPSGNTIYF
TRBJ2-5,TRBV5-1,once,TRBD1,TGCGCCAGCAGCTTTGCGGACAGGGTAGAGACCCAGTACTTC,CASSFADRVETQYF
TRBJ1-5,TRBV18,-,-,TGTGCCAGCAGCCGAGATAATAGCAATCAGCCCCAGCATTTT,CASSRDNSNQPQHF
TRBJ1-5,TRBV27,-,TRBD1,TGTGCCAGCAGTCGACGGACAGGGGGCGATCAGCCCCAGCATTTT,CASSRRTGGDQPQHF
TRBJ2-5,TRBV7-9,-,-,TGTGCCAGCAGCCCAATCCAAGAGACCCAGTACTTC,CASSPIQETQYF
TRBJ2-2,TRBV7-2,few,-,TGTGCCAGCAGCTACTTAAACACCGGGGAGCTGTTTTTT,CASSYLNTGELFF
TRBJ2-3,TRBV6-1,-,-,TGTGCCAGCAGCCGGGACATCACAGATACGCAGTATTTT,CASSRDITDTQYF
TRBJ2-3,TRBV7-2,-,-,TGTGCCAGCAGCTACCCCGAGGGTGGTTCGGATACGCAGTATTTT,CASSYPEGGSDTQYF
TRBJ2-2,TRBV15,-,TRBD1,TGTGCCACCAGCAGAGATACGGGTGGCAGGGGGCTGGTCACCGGGGAGCTGTTTTTT,CATSRDTGGRGLVTGELFF
TRBJ1-1,TRBV7-9,once,TRBD1,TGTGCCAGCAGCCGGACAGGGGTCACTGAAGCTTTCTTT,CASSRTGVTEAFF
TRBJ2-7,TRBV15,-,TRBD2,TGTGCCACCAGCAGAGTTGCGGGAGGGCCGATGGGTGAGCAGTACTTC,CATSRVAGGPMGEQYF
TRBJ2-5,TRBV15,-,-,TGTGCCACCAGCAAGGGCGGGTACCAAGAGACCCAGTACTTC,CATSKGGYQETQYF
TRBJ2-5,TRBV5-5,-,-,TGTGCCAGCAGCACCCCCGGGACCCAGTACTTC,CASSTPGTQYF
TRBJ1-1,TRBV29-1,few,-,TGCAGCGTGACCCGGACAGACTTGAACACTGAAGCTTTCTTT,CSVTRTDLNTEAFF
TRBJ2-7,TRBV28,-,TRBD2,TGTGCCAGCAGGGGTTGGACTAGCGGTATCTACGAGCAGTACTTC,CASRGWTSGIYEQYF
TRBJ1-2,TRBV5-4,-,-,TGTGCCAGCAGCTTGGCCGCGGGGCAGGCTGGCTACACCTTC,CASSLAAGQAGYTF
TRBJ2-7,TRBV6-5,-,TRBD1,TGTGCCAGCAGTGGACCGGGACAGGGCTCCTACGAGCAGTACTTC,CASSGPGQGSYEQYF
TRBJ2-7,TRBV5-1,-,TRBD2,TGCGCCAGCAGCAGGACTAGCGGGGGGACCTACGAGCAGTACTTC,CASSRTSGGTYEQYF
TRBJ1-2,TRBV7-9,-,-,TGTGCCAGCAGCTTAGCCCCCGGGCAGCCAGGGGACTATGGCTACACCTTC,CASSLAPGQPGDYGYTF
TRBJ2-3,TRBV28,-,-,TGTGCCAGCAGCCCATACCCTCTCCGGGATACGCAGTATTTT,CASSPYPLRDTQYF
TRBJ1-1,TRBV29-1,-,-,TGCAGCGTTGAAGTCTTTGGCAGGGCGGCTGAAGCTTTCTTT,CSVEVFGRAAEAFF
TRBJ1-1,TRBV2,-,-,TGTGCCAGCAGTGGGTGGAGGACCCTCGTTGACACTGAAGCTTTCTTT,CASSGWRTLVDTEAFF
TRBJ2-7,TRBV5-1,once,-,TGCGCCAGCAGCTTGGACAGGGATCCCTACGAGCAGTACTTC,CASSLDRDPYEQYF
TRBJ2-7,TRBV5-4,-,-,TGTGCCAGCAGCTCCCTTAGTAGTCCGTCCTACGAGCAGTACTTC,CASSSLSSPSYEQYF
TRBJ1-1,TRBV2,once,-,TGTGCCAGCACTAGACAGGTCTTCCTCGGCACTGAAGCTTTCTTT,CASTRQVFLGTEAFF
TRBJ1-5,TRBV5-4,-,-,TGTGCCAGCAGCTTGGGCGGGGGGGCACAAGGCAATCGGCCCCAGCATTTT,CASSLGGGAQGNRPQHF
TRBJ2-2,TRBV4-1,-,-,TGCGCCAGCAGCCAAGAGGAGGGAGTCGAAGCCGGGGAGCTGTTTTTT,CASSQEEGVEAGELFF
TRBJ2-7,TRBV4-1,-,-,TGCGCCAGCAGCCAAGCTGGACAGAGCTCCTACGAGCAGTACTTC,CASSQAGQSSYEQYF
TRBJ1-2,TRBV30,-,TRBD1,TGTGCCTCTCATACAGGGGGGTCCTATGGCTACACCTTC,CASHTGGSYGYTF
TRBJ1-5,TRBV6-4,once,-,TGTGCCAAAGCGGCCCGGGGGGCGATGGATAATAGCAATCAGCCCCAGCATTTT,CAKAARGAMDNSNQPQHF
TRBJ2-7,TRBV14,once,-,TGTGCCAGCAGCCACCTCCTCTACGAGCAGTACTTC,CASSHLLYEQYF
TRBJ2-7,TRBV6-5,-,TRBD2,TGTGCCAGCAGTTACCGGACCGGGACTAGAACCTACGAGCAGTACTTC,CASSYRTGTRTYEQYF
TRBJ1-2,TRBV6-5,once,TRBD1,TGTGCCAGCAGTTCTGCCGGGACAGGGGTTAAGGGCTACACCTTC,CASSSAGTGVKGYTF
TRBJ1-1,TRBV4-3,-,TRBD1,TGCGCCAGCAGCCAAGCGGACCCAGGGGGCCCGTACACTGAAGCTTTCTTT,CASSQADPGGPYTEAFF
TRBJ2-7,TRBV4-3,-,-,TGCGCCAGCAGCCAAGGCAGGAACGCCTACGAGCAGTACTTC,CASSQGRNAYEQYF
TRBJ1-1,TRBV15,-,TRBD1,TGTGCCACCAGCTCCCGGGACAGGGGGGCTGAAGCTTTCTTT,CATSSRDRGAEAFF
TRBJ2-1,TRBV7-9,-,-,TGTGCCAGCAACCCGCCGACCGGGACCGGGAGCTCCTACAATGAGCAGTTCTTC,CASNPPTGTGSSYNEQFF
TRBJ2-5,TRBV7-9,-,TRBD2,TGTGCCAGCAGCCCTACTAGCGGGAGGGAGACCCAGTACTTC,CASSPTSGRETQYF
TRBJ1-2,TRBV7-2,-,TRBD1,TGTGCCAGCAGACGGGACAGGAGCTCGATGTATGGCTACACCTTC,CASRRDRSSMYGYTF
TRBJ1-2,TRBV27,-,TRBD1,TGTGCCAGCAGTTTTGGACAGGGGGCGGACTATGGCTACACCTTC,CASSFGQGADYGYTF